Below, one TCR beta chain is given with its context. Its specificity is unknown. A much more abundant neighbour one base away suggests this may be a read error. Here the CDR3 omits its conserved ending phenylalanine or tryptophan, so a read error is the likely source. Losses at the gene ends were 0 bases for V and 0 bases for J; bases not matched to a gene: 5. Germline V gives CDR1 MGHRA, CDR2 YSYEKL. The CDR3 loop spans 16 amino acids. Sampling of bone marrow took place during active disease in every patient. Molecular barcoded adaptors covering alpha/delta and beta/gamma chains were used on 400 ng RNA. TCRdb reprocessed the reads with MiXCR, giving one entry per CDR3 protein. The sample yields 100,000 to 150,000 distinct CDR3 sequences, about an eighth seen once. The data originate from a study of read filtering for tumor transcriptome and immune sequencing. The overall study: Among patients, under 20 were male and approximately 15 female, aged about 45 to 85 (mean approximately 60).

General observations from the study: Without single-read clonotypes, shared clonotype proportions correlated more between IR-seq and RNA-seq.

Sequenced input: a population of CD138-negative cells sorted from bone marrow. The rearrangement links TRBV4-1 to TRBJ2-7; 7 bases fit TRBD2. The sequence was collected from a donor at least 40 years old with multiple myeloma. CDR3 region: CASSQEGGGSSYEQYL. CDR3 DNA: TGCGCCAGCAGCCAAGAAGGCGGGGGAAGCTCCTACGAGCAGTACCTC.